This is a list of T cell receptor beta chains from one sample in a study of blood T cell repertoires in COVID-19. Assay: immunoSEQ multiplex PCR; the TCRdb copy retains only in-frame clones and omits some. The data contain about 220,000 clones, roughly four fifths of them singletons. Sequences were obtained from PBMCs or T cells enriched from blood (not recorded which). The receptor source for this set is a man aged 40-50 years who had recovered from COVID-19. CDR3s include the opening cysteine and the closing phenylalanine or tryptophan. D genes are given only for firm matches. For some rows the clone size is stated as once, few or many, or as a class when expanded; others skip it.

v_call,j_call,clone_size,d_call,cdr3_nt,cdr3_aa
TRBV2,TRBJ2-7,NA,TRBD2,TGTGCCAGCAGTGGAGGCGTACGACTAGCGGGAGGAACCCCCTACGAGCAGTACTTC,CASSGGVRLAGGTPYEQYF
TRBV7-6,TRBJ2-3,NA,TRBD2,TGTGCCAGCAGCCCGGGCTTCGGGAGGGGTACAGATACGCAGTATTTT,CASSPGFGRGTDTQYF
TRBV5-1,TRBJ2-3,NA,TRBD2,TGCGCCAGCAGCTTAACTAGCGGCACAGATACGCAGTATTTT,CASSLTSGTDTQYF
TRBV5-4,TRBJ2-1,NA,NA,TGTGCCAGCAGCTTGGCCTCGGGGGGAGGGGGTCTTAATGAGCAGTTCTTC,CASSLASGGGGLNEQFF
TRBV6-1,TRBJ2-4,NA,NA,TGTGCCAGCAGTGAAGCGATCGGCGGGGGCCGAAACATTCAGTACTTC,CASSEAIGGGRNIQYF
TRBV19,TRBJ1-6,NA,NA,TGTGCCAGTAGTTCATCATCGCGAGGCAATTCACCCCTCCACTTT,CASSSSSRGNSPLHF
TRBV9,TRBJ1-1,NA,NA,TGTGCCAGCAGCGTAGCTGTTAACACTGAAGCTTTCTTT,CASSVAVNTEAFF
TRBV3-1/TRBV3-2,TRBJ1-3,NA,NA,TGTGCCAGCAGCCGTCAAGCCATCTCTGGAAACACCATATATTTT,CASSRQAISGNTIYF
TRBV2,TRBJ1-1,NA,TRBD1,TGTGCCAGCAGCTCACAGGGGGCTAGGTACACTGAAGCTTTCTTT,CASSSQGARYTEAFF
TRBV6-1,TRBJ2-3,NA,TRBD1,TGTGCCAGCAGTGAGGGACAGGGGAGGCCGGATACGCAGTATTTT,CASSEGQGRPDTQYF
TRBV15,TRBJ2-3,NA,NA,TGTGCCACCAGCAGCAACCCTCGGGGGGCGACTACAGATACGCAGTATTTT,CATSSNPRGATTDTQYF
TRBV7-2,TRBJ1-3,NA,TRBD1,TGTGCCAGCAGCAAGCGACAGGGGTCCGGAAACACCATATATTTT,CASSKRQGSGNTIYF
TRBV30,TRBJ1-5,NA,NA,TGTGCCTGGAGTGTATCAGGCTCCAATCAGCCCCAGCATTTT,CAWSVSGSNQPQHF
TRBV5-1,TRBJ2-5,NA,TRBD2,TGCGCCAGCAGCTTGGAGGGACTAGGCCAAGAGACCCAGTACTTC,CASSLEGLGQETQYF
TRBV30,TRBJ2-7,NA,NA,TGTGCCCAAACAGTCAGCTCCTACGAGCAGTACTTC,CAQTVSSYEQYF
TRBV7-3,TRBJ2-2,few,TRBD1,TGTGCCAGCAGTTCACAGGGGGCGAACACCGGGGAGCTGTTTTTT,CASSSQGANTGELFF
TRBV7-9,TRBJ2-1,NA,NA,TGTGCCAGCAGCTTAGAGGGGGCTAGCGCCTTCTTCTTC,CASSLEGASAFFF
TRBV28,TRBJ2-7,NA,TRBD2,TGTGCCAGCAGGTTCCTAGCGGGGGCCGAGCAGTACTTC,CASRFLAGAEQYF
TRBV18,TRBJ2-5,NA,NA,TGTGCCAGCTCAGCGACTGAAGAGACCCAGTACTTC,CASSATEETQYF
TRBV11-2,TRBJ2-7,NA,TRBD1,TGTGCCAGCAGCTTAGGGGGGACAGTGAGCTCCTACGAGCAGTACTTC,CASSLGGTVSSYEQYF
TRBV14,TRBJ2-1,NA,TRBD2,TGTGCCAGCAGCCAAGACGGGAGGGACTACAATGAGCAGTTCTTC,CASSQDGRDYNEQFF
TRBV19,TRBJ2-3,NA,NA,TGTGCCAGTAGTATATCTGGGGGAGGAGATACGCAGTATTTT,CASSISGGGDTQYF
TRBV7-9,TRBJ1-4,NA,NA,TGTGCCAGCAGCTTACGTCTCGCGGATTCTGAAAAACTGTTTTTT,CASSLRLADSEKLFF
TRBV2,TRBJ2-2,NA,TRBD1,TGTGCCAGCAGGGAGACAGGGGAGAACACCGGGGAGCTGTTTTTT,CASRETGENTGELFF
TRBV18,TRBJ1-3,NA,NA,TGTGCCAGCTCAGCGGGTGGAAACACCATATATTTT,CASSAGGNTIYF
TRBV19,TRBJ2-7,NA,TRBD2,TGTGCCAGTAGTACACTAGCGGGAGCCGAGCAGTACTTC,CASSTLAGAEQYF
TRBV28,TRBJ2-3,NA,TRBD1,TGTGCCAGCAGTTTTAGACAGGGGGCCGGAGATACGCAGTATTTT,CASSFRQGAGDTQYF
TRBV28,TRBJ1-2,many,TRBD1,TGTGCCACGCAGCAAGGACAGGGGGCGCGTGGCTACACCTTC,CATQQGQGARGYTF